This T cell receptor (beta chain) appears in the sequencing data of a study of blood T cell repertoires in COVID-19. At the level of the study: COVID-19 samples from acute and convalescent phases originated in the United States, Italy and Spain.

This CDR3 has 15 residues. In the authors' workflow: Reference gene primer amplification gave estimated nucleated cell counts. TCRdb's table, derived via immunoSEQ multiplex PCR, lists solely in-frame clones and lacks some. D and trimming were read from the DNA, whereas the V and J calls and clone size are those reported in that table. The table shows roughly 100,000 clones, with more than 75% occurring only once. Material: peripheral blood. J is TRBJ2-5 and V is TRBV21-1; the table's D gene call, TRBD2, was not cross checked with the DNA. TRBV21-1 is a documented pseudogene. The receptor's source is a human donor in a cohort sampled during active COVID-19. The DNA of the CDR3 is TGTGCCAGCAGCAAAGAACTTCTTGGCCAAGAGACCCAGTACTTC. Translating gives CASSKELLGQETQYF.